This paragraph reports one T cell receptor (beta chain). The antigen is not known. The data stem from a study of T cells in tuberculosis. Study outcomes and limitations: GMM-specific TCRs were nearer to active tuberculosis alpha repertoires, suggesting expansion.

Profiled with immunoSEQ multiplex PCR; TCRdb holds only in-frame clones, not every one. The table shows 30,000 to 45,000 clones, with more than 85% occurring only once. Deletions cut 1 base from V and 3 bases from J, with 14 bases between. Germline CDR1 reads SGDLS; CDR2 reads YYNGEE. This CDR3 region has 15 residues. Sequencing was done on a sample of PBMCs. This chain links TRBV9 with TRBJ2-7; D might be TRBD1 (5 bases). The clonotype originates from a donor aged 10-35 years with latent tuberculosis or without tuberculosis infection. The CDR3 DNA follows: TGTGCCAGCAGCGTATCGGCAGGGAATTTCTACGAGCAGTACTTC. Translated: CASSVSAGNFYEQYF. The full variable domain, rest sourced from reference TRBV9 and TRBJ2-7, is DSGVTQTPKHLITATGQRVTLRCSPRSGDLSVYWYQQSLDQGLQFLIQYYNGEERAKGNILERFSAQQFPDLHSELNLSSLELGDSALYFCASSVSAGNFYEQYFGPGTRLTVT.